This T cell receptor (beta chain) was obtained from a study of siplizumab effects on memory and regulatory T cells. Notes on the study in general: It seemed that naive T cells were more diverse than memory cells and were major contributors to the alloresponse. Proof of suppressive function in proliferating Tregs from siplizumab cultures was not established.

The germline V gene has CDR1 SEHNR and CDR2 FQNEAQ (reference sequence). This CDR3 comprises 12 residues. Trimming took off 8 bases at V and 6 bases at J, with 14 bases between the two ends. Remarks on this clone: What it recognizes is unknown.

TCR templates numbering around 110,000 were assayed per sample. The protocol was immunoSEQ multiplex PCR, while the TCRdb copy is restricted to in-frame clones and leaves out a portion. This sample has 55,000 to 70,000 clones; 85% to 95% occur once, and the top ten carry 35% to 45%. This TCR was recovered from a human donor in good health. Sequencing input: CD8+ T cells sorted from blood. This rearrangement joins TRBV7-9 to TRBJ2-7, with D perhaps matching TRBD1 (6 bases). CDR3 coding DNA: TGTGCCAGCGGGGGCGGATCAGTCGAGCAGTACTTC. As protein: CASGGGSVEQYF.